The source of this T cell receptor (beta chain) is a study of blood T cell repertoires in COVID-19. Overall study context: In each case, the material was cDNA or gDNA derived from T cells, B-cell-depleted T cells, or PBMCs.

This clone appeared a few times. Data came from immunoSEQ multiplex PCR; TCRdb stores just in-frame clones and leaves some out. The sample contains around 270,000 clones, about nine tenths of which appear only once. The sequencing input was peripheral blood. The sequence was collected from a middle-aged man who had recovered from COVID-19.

This chain's CDR3 is CASSYKWGQDYNEQFF. The CDR3 DNA follows: TGTGCCAGCAGTTATAAGTGGGGGCAGGACTACAATGAGCAGTTCTTC. This chain uses TRBV6-2 or TRBV6-3 with TRBJ2-1, with TRBD1 as a possible D gene (6 bases). The CDR3 runs to 16 residues. Germline CDR1 MNHEY, CDR2 SVGEGT. Trimming cost V 3 bases and J 3 bases, with 15 bases left between them.